The 13 T cell receptor beta chains below come from one sample, sequenced in a study of blood T cells in healthy people across ages (dated by TCRdb to 2015 to 2017). Library preparation was by 5' RACE. Sequencing was carried out with an Illumina HiSeq 2500. A second PCR of roughly 7 to 11 cycles was run with a J-beta primer mix and a sample-barcoded 5' primer. TCRdb reanalyzed the raw reads on its own, using fastp at Q25 for trimming and MiXCR for clone calling, and kept in-frame beta chains. A single entry per CDR3 protein holds the most common genes and DNA from its merged rows. The sample table shows approximately 810,000 distinct CDR3 sequences, and around 30% are seen once. Roughly 17% of the sample rests with the top ten. The specimen sequenced was blood. These receptors were taken from a woman older than 75 in good health.

This clonotype appeared a few times. A single base separates this from a much larger clone, so it may be a read error. V usage is TRBV24-1 and J usage is TRBJ2-1; 11 nucleotides line up with TRBD2. Germline V CDR1 and CDR2: KGHDR, SFDVKD. The CDR3 extends over 16 amino acids. The chain's CDR3 is CATSDPTSGNYNGQFF. The CDR3 DNA follows: TGTGCCACCAGTGACCCGACTAGCGGGAACTACAATGGGCAGTTCTTC.

This clonotype was found many times. V is TRBV20-1 and J is TRBJ2-7; TRBD1 or TRBD2 may be the D gene (6 bases each). Germline V gene data show CDR1 as DFQATT and CDR2 as SNEGSKA (reference sequence). CDR3 length: 12 amino acids. V was clipped by 4 bases and J by 4 bases, with 11 bases between them. In nucleotides, the CDR3 is TGCAGTGCTACCGGGGGCCGATACGAGCAGTACTTC. The encoded protein is CSATGGRYEQYF.

Many counts were recorded for this clonotype. Its ends do not fully match the called genes, so a read error is possible. The chain couples TRBV15 to TRBJ2-3, with D perhaps matching TRBD1 or TRBD2 (6 bases each). Germline values: CDR1 LNHNV, CDR2 YYDKDF (reference sequence). This CDR3 is built from 14 residues. CDR3 sequence: CATSRDGGTDTQYF. The CDR3, as DNA: TGTGCCACCAGCAGAGACGGGGGCACCGATACGCAGTATTTT.

For this clonotype: The junction departs from the called germline gene at one end, perhaps through a read error. V usage is TRBV6-2 or TRBV6-3 and J usage is TRBJ2-4; D gene unclear. CDR3 length: 16 amino acids. Germline V gene lookup returns CDR1 MNHEY and CDR2 SVGEGT. The CDR3 nucleotides read TGTGCCAGCAGTCACTCTCCCCGGGTCCCAATGAACATTCAGTACTTC. This encodes CASSHSPRVPMNIQYF.

Details on this clonotype: A read error may produce the germline difference seen at one junction end. V usage is TRBV20-1 and J usage is TRBJ2-1; 8 bases line up with TRBD2. The germline V gene has CDR1 DFQATT and CDR2 SNEGSKA (reference sequence). This CDR3 has 12 amino acids. CDR3 amino acids: CRASGPNNEQFF. As DNA, the CDR3 is TGCAGGGCTAGCGGGCCAAACAATGAGCAGTTCTTC.

The chain employs TRBV12-3 or TRBV12-4 and TRBJ1-2; D is ambiguous. The CDR3 is 13 amino acids. The germline V and J ends were trimmed by 7 bases and 8 bases, with 17 bases remaining between them. This chain's CDR3 is CASTYVGRNGYTF. The CDR3 region has the DNA TGTGCCAGCACCTACGTGGGCAGGAACGGCTACACCTTC.

J is TRBJ1-5 and V is TRBV3-1, with a possible D match to TRBD1 (5 bases). CDR1 and CDR2 from the germline V gene are LGHDT and YNNKEL (reference sequence). Trimming shortened V by 1 base and J by 2 bases, and 6 bases separated the two germline ends. The CDR3 loop spans 14 amino acids. CDR3 nucleotides: TGTGCCAGCAGCCAAGTGGGGGGCAATCAGCCCCAGCATTTT. Its protein product is CASSQVGGNQPQHF.

The V call is TRBV4-3, the J call TRBJ1-1; D may be TRBD1 (5 bases). The germline V gene has CDR1 LGHNA and CDR2 YSLEER. This CDR3 contains 14 residues. Trimming cost V 2 bases and J 4 bases, with 11 bases left between them. The chain's CDR3 is CASSQWGDSTEAFF. The CDR3 region has the DNA TGCGCCAGCAGCCAATGGGGGGATAGCACTGAAGCTTTCTTT.

This clonotype was detected many times. This chain links TRBV29-1 with TRBJ2-2, with D possibly matching TRBD2 (7 bases). The CDR3 consists of 15 residues. V shed 7 bases and J shed 5 bases, with 20 bases lying between them. CDR1 is SQVTM, CDR2 ANQGSEA, per germline. This CDR3 is CSATRGGAWTGELFF. DNA for the CDR3: TGCAGCGCCACCCGAGGGGGGGCCTGGACCGGGGAGCTGTTTTTT.

This clonotype has only a few counts. The V gene is TRBV30, the J gene TRBJ1-6, with 7 positions matching TRBD1. Unmatched junction bases numbered 4, after V lost 5 bases and J lost 6 bases. The CDR3 is 13 residues long. CDR1 GTSNPN and CDR2 SVGIG come from the germline V gene (reference sequence). DNA for the CDR3: TGTGCCTGGGGGACAGCTTTTAATTCACCCCTCCACTTT. This sequence encodes CAWGTAFNSPLHF. The variable domain in full, with the rest retrieved from reference TRBV30 and TRBJ1-6, is SQTIHQWPATLVQPVGSPLSLECTVEGTSNPNLYWYRQAAGRGLQLLFYSVGIGQISSEVPQNLSASRPQDRQFILSSKKLLLSDSGFYLCAWGTAFNSPLHFGNGTRLTVT.

On this clonotype itself: The conserved final phenylalanine or tryptophan is absent from the CDR3, which likely points to a read error. The CDR3 reads CSAIRADTQYL. CDR3 nucleotides: TGCAGTGCTATTAGGGCAGATACGCAGTATTTG. The J gene is TRBJ2-3, the V gene TRBV20-1; unclear D gene. Germline-derived CDR1 and CDR2 are DFQATT and SNEGSKA (reference sequence). Trimming took 4 bases from V and 4 from J, leaving 6 bases between them. This CDR3 comprises 11 residues.

This clonotype was detected only a few times. It may be a read error: a sequence one base away is much more abundant. The chain carries TRBV12-3 or TRBV12-4 and TRBJ2-1; tentatively, D is TRBD1 or TRBD2 (5 bases each). CDR3 size: 14 residues. V lost 2 bases, J lost 13 bases, and 18 bases lay in between. The CDR3 sequence: CASSLWGPQETQFF. CDR3 bases: TGTGCCAGCAGTTTATGGGGACCACAAGAGACCCAGTTCTTC.

This rearrangement joins TRBV7-2 to TRBJ1-6; TRBD1 agrees at 10 bases. This CDR3 is 13 amino acids long. The germline gives CDR1 SGHTA, CDR2 FQGNSA. V dropped 5 bases and J dropped 11; count of bases not matched to a gene: 3. The CDR3 loop is CASSEDRGAPLHF. CDR3 DNA: TGTGCCAGCAGCGAGGACAGGGGGGCACCCCTCCACTTT.